The 3 T cell receptor beta chains listed next were all sequenced from one sample in a study of T cell responses to AZD1222 COVID-19 vaccine. Repertoires were generated with immunoSEQ multiplex PCR, while TCRdb's copy carries only in-frame clones and drops some. The sample consists of some 140,000 clones, over 90% of them appearing once. This sample comprised peripheral blood, obtained on day 0 of AZD1222 vaccination. The receptors come from an adult in good health.

The CDR3 DNA follows: TGTGCCAGTAGCAAACAGGGGTCGGGAAATTCACCCCTCCACTTT. Protein: CASSKQGSGNSPLHF. This rearrangement joins TRBV19 to TRBJ1-6; the match to TRBD1 covers 7 bases. V dropped 6 bases and J dropped 7; count of bases not matched to a gene: 9. The CDR3 contains 15 residues. Germline CDR1 is LNHDA and CDR2 is SQIVND (reference sequence).

The CDR3 spells CASSEPSGPRGYYGYTF. The CDR3 nucleotides read TGTGCCAGCAGCGAACCATCGGGACCCCGGGGGTACTATGGCTACACCTTC. The rearrangement joins TRBV9 to TRBJ1-2; tentatively, D is TRBD1 (5 bases). Trimming stripped 3 bases from V and 3 bases from J, with 21 bases between. This CDR3 has 17 amino acids. CDR1 is SGDLS, CDR2 YYNGEE, per germline.

The chain has TRBV7-9 and TRBJ1-3, with D hard to call. V was shortened by 3 bases and J by 2 bases, with 14 bases between the two germline ends. Germline V gene sequence: CDR1 SEHNR, CDR2 FQNEAQ (reference sequence). The CDR3 extends over 16 amino acids. This CDR3 is CASSFGTGMAGNTIYF. Here the CDR3 DNA reads TGTGCCAGCAGCTTTGGCACGGGGATGGCTGGAAACACCATATATTTT.